The rows below give T cell receptor beta chains drawn from one sample of a study of T cells in Graves' hyperthyroidism and ophthalmopathy. TCRdb ran MiXCR on the multiplex PCR reads and lists one entry per CDR3 protein. The sample holds around 500,000 distinct CDR3 sequences; less than 25% are singletons and the top ten take around 50%. The specimen sequenced was blood. The receptors stem from a woman between 65 and 79 years old with Graves' ophthalmopathy. The CDR3 runs from the conserved cysteine through the conserved F or W. The D gene is left open where the match is weak. For some rows the clone size is stated as once, few or many, or as a class when expanded; others skip it.

V: TRBV20-1; D: -; J: TRBJ2-7; size: -; CDR3: CSAREGLYEQYF; DNA: TGCAGTGCTAGAGAGGGTCTCTACGAGCAGTACTTC
V: TRBV2; D: -; J: TRBJ2-6; size: few; CDR3: CASTTDWLSSGANVLTF; DNA: TGTGCCAGCACTACGGACTGGCTCAGCTCTGGGGCCAACGTCCTGACTTTC
V: TRBV12-3/TRBV12-4; D: -; J: TRBJ2-3; size: few; CDR3: CASSYLDADTQYF; DNA: TGTGCCAGCAGTTATCTAGACGCAGATACGCAGTATTTT
V: TRBV2; D: TRBD2; J: TRBJ2-1; size: many; CDR3: CASSVLAGGNYNEQFF; DNA: TGTGCCAGCAGTGTGCTAGCGGGAGGGAACTACAATGAGCAGTTCTTC
V: TRBV5-6; D: -; J: TRBJ1-4; size: -; CDR3: CASNPRGAVNEKLFF; DNA: TGTGCCAGCAACCCCCGGGGGGCAGTGAATGAAAAACTGTTTTTT
V: TRBV2; D: -; J: TRBJ2-3; size: -; CDR3: CASSQDSTDTQYF; DNA: TGTGCCAGCAGTCAGGACAGCACAGATACGCAGTATTTT
V: TRBV6-1; D: -; J: TRBJ1-2; size: many; CDR3: CASRDADGYTF; DNA: TGTGCCAGCAGGGACGCCGATGGCTACACCTTC
V: TRBV24-1; D: -; J: TRBJ2-2; size: -; CDR3: CATSDYPGELFF; DNA: TGTGCCACCAGTGATTATCCCGGGGAGCTGTTTTTT
V: TRBV29-1; D: TRBD1; J: TRBJ2-3; size: few; CDR3: CSVLRDRLPTGQYF; DNA: TGCAGCGTCCTCCGGGACAGACTACCTACGGGGCAGTATTTT
V: TRBV4-3; D: TRBD1; J: TRBJ1-2; size: -; CDR3: CASSQDFGQGAPGYTF; DNA: TGCGCCAGCAGCCAAGATTTCGGACAGGGGGCGCCTGGCTACACCTTC
V: TRBV5-1; D: -; J: TRBJ2-5; size: -; CDR3: CASSLGQGVETQYF; DNA: TGCGCCAGCAGCTTGGGGCAGGGTGTGGAGACCCAGTACTTC
V: TRBV30; D: TRBD2; J: TRBJ2-1; size: many; CDR3: CAWSVGGLGNNEQFF; DNA: TGTGCCTGGAGTGTAGGTGGACTAGGGAACAATGAGCAGTTCTTC
V: TRBV29-1; D: -; J: TRBJ2-3; size: -; CDR3: CSLAPASSDTQYF; DNA: TGCAGCCTCGCACCGGCGTCCTCAGATACGCAGTATTTT
V: TRBV20-1; D: TRBD2; J: TRBJ2-5; size: few; CDR3: CSARDPKRGRAPSGETQYF; DNA: TGCAGTGCTAGAGATCCGAAACGGGGGAGGGCCCCCTCGGGAGAGACCCAGTACTTC
V: TRBV27; D: -; J: TRBJ1-1; size: many; CDR3: CASRSNTEAFF; DNA: TGTGCCAGCAGAAGTAACACTGAAGCTTTCTTT
V: TRBV5-1; D: -; J: TRBJ2-7; size: few; CDR3: CASSLDGLRVEQYF; DNA: TGCGCCAGCAGCTTGGACGGTCTTCGGGTTGAGCAGTACTTC
V: TRBV5-1; D: -; J: TRBJ1-5; size: -; CDR3: CASSLDTGRQPQHF; DNA: TGCGCCAGCAGCTTGGATACGGGGCGACAGCCCCAGCATTTT
V: TRBV3-1; D: -; J: TRBJ2-7; size: few; CDR3: CASSRPFLPYEQYF; DNA: TGTGCCAGCAGTCGACCCTTCTTACCCTACGAGCAGTACTTC
V: TRBV7-9; D: -; J: TRBJ2-7; size: many; CDR3: CASSPLRDAGTEQYF; DNA: TGTGCCAGCAGCCCGCTCCGGGACGCTGGGACCGAGCAGTACTTC
V: TRBV7-2; D: -; J: TRBJ2-1; size: few; CDR3: CASSSRVYNEQFF; DNA: TGTGCCAGCAGCTCGCGGGTGTACAATGAGCAGTTCTTC
V: TRBV12-3/TRBV12-4; D: -; J: TRBJ1-5; size: few; CDR3: CASSLGGLQPQHF; DNA: TGTGCCAGCAGTTTAGGTGGACTCCAGCCCCAGCATTTT
V: TRBV6-1; D: TRBD1; J: TRBJ2-7; size: few; CDR3: CASKIDRASSYEQYF; DNA: TGTGCCAGCAAGATCGACAGGGCTAGCTCCTACGAGCAGTACTTC
V: TRBV3-1; D: TRBD2; J: TRBJ2-1; size: -; CDR3: CASSQSGGGEQFF; DNA: TGTGCCAGCAGCCAAAGTGGCGGGGGTGAGCAGTTCTTC
V: TRBV7-9; D: -; J: TRBJ1-5; size: many; CDR3: CASSLHSNQPQHF; DNA: TGTGCCAGCAGCTTACATAGCAATCAGCCCCAGCATTTT
V: TRBV7-2; D: -; J: TRBJ1-4; size: few; CDR3: CASSFQGRATNEKLFF; DNA: TGTGCCAGCAGCTTTCAGGGGCGTGCAACTAATGAAAAACTGTTTTTT
V: TRBV10-2; D: -; J: TRBJ2-2; size: -; CDR3: CASTPGVGVGTGELFF; DNA: TGCGCCAGCACTCCAGGGGTTGGCGTAGGCACCGGGGAGCTGTTTTTT
V: TRBV5-1; D: -; J: TRBJ1-6; size: -; CDR3: CASSLVLAGLGSPPHF; DNA: TGCGCCAGCAGCTTGGTCTTGGCAGGGCTTGGTTCACCCCCCCACTTT
V: TRBV6-2/TRBV6-3; D: TRBD2; J: TRBJ2-5; size: -; CDR3: CASSYLGLAGEETQYF; DNA: TGTGCCAGCAGTTACCTTGGACTAGCGGGAGAAGAGACCCAGTACTTC
V: TRBV12-3/TRBV12-4; D: TRBD2; J: TRBJ2-2; size: -; CDR3: CASRPSTSGNTGELFF; DNA: TGTGCCAGCAGGCCGTCGACTAGCGGGAATACCGGGGAGCTGTTTTTT
V: TRBV7-9; D: -; J: TRBJ2-2; size: few; CDR3: CASSPGRTSAGELFF; DNA: TGTGCCAGCAGCCCGGGCCGTACGTCCGCCGGGGAGCTGTTTTTT
V: TRBV6-2/TRBV6-3; D: -; J: TRBJ1-2; size: many; CDR3: CASSSSYPQTAYGYTF; DNA: TGTGCCAGCAGTTCCTCCTACCCGCAGACGGCCTATGGCTACACCTTC
V: TRBV29-1; D: TRBD2; J: TRBJ2-1; size: -; CDR3: CSGALAGGPNEQFF; DNA: TGCAGCGGAGCATTAGCGGGAGGGCCGAATGAGCAGTTCTTC
V: TRBV30; D: -; J: TRBJ2-7; size: -; CDR3: CAWSVYYEQYF; DNA: TGTGCCTGGAGTGTTTACTACGAGCAGTACTTC
V: TRBV2; D: -; J: TRBJ1-2; size: many; CDR3: CASKDRGDFASRYGYTF; DNA: TGTGCCAGCAAAGATCGGGGAGACTTCGCATCCCGCTATGGCTACACCTTC
V: TRBV5-1; D: -; J: TRBJ2-3; size: few; CDR3: CASSLIPGDTQYF; DNA: TGCGCCAGCAGCCTCATACCTGGGGATACGCAGTATTTT
V: TRBV2; D: -; J: TRBJ1-2; size: few; CDR3: CASSLTQANYGYTF; DNA: TGTGCCAGCAGTTTGACACAAGCTAACTATGGCTACACCTTC
V: TRBV7-8; D: TRBD1; J: TRBJ2-3; size: few; CDR3: CASMTGTDTQYF; DNA: TGTGCCAGCATGACAGGGACAGATACGCAGTATTTT
V: TRBV7-9; D: -; J: TRBJ2-3; size: many; CDR3: CASSLDPSTDTQYF; DNA: TGTGCCAGCAGCTTAGATCCCTCCACAGATACGCAGTATTTT
V: TRBV19; D: -; J: TRBJ2-1; size: few; CDR3: CASSRAQGIGNEQFF; DNA: TGTGCCAGTAGTAGGGCGCAGGGTATAGGCAATGAGCAGTTCTTC
V: TRBV6-1; D: -; J: TRBJ2-2; size: many; CDR3: CASLPTGTGELFF; DNA: TGTGCCAGTCTCCCGACGGGGACCGGGGAGCTGTTTTTT